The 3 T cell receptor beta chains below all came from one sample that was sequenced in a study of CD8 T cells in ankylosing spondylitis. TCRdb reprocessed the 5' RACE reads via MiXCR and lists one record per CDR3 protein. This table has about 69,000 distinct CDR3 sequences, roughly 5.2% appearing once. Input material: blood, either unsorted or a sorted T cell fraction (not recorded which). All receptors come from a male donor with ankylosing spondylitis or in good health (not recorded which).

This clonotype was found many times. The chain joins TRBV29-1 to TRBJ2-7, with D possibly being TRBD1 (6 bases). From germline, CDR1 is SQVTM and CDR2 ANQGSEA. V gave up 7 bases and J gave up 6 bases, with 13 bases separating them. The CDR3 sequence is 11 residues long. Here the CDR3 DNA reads TGCAGCGCCAAAGGGACATCCGAGCAGTACTTC. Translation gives CSAKGTSEQYF.

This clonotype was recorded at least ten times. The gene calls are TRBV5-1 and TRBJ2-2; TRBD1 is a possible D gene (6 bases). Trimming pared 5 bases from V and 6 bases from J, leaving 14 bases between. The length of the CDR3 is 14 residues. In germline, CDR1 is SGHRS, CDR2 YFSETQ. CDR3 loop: CASSLTQGPGELFF. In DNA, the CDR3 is TGCGCCAGCAGTTTGACCCAGGGGCCCGGGGAGCTGTTTTTT.

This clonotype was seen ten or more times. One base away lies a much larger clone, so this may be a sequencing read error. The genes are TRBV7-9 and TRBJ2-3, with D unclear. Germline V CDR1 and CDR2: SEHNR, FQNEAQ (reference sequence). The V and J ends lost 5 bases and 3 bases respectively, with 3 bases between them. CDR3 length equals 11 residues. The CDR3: CASSQTDTQYF. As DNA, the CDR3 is TGTGCCAGCAGCCAGACAGATACGCAGTATTTT.